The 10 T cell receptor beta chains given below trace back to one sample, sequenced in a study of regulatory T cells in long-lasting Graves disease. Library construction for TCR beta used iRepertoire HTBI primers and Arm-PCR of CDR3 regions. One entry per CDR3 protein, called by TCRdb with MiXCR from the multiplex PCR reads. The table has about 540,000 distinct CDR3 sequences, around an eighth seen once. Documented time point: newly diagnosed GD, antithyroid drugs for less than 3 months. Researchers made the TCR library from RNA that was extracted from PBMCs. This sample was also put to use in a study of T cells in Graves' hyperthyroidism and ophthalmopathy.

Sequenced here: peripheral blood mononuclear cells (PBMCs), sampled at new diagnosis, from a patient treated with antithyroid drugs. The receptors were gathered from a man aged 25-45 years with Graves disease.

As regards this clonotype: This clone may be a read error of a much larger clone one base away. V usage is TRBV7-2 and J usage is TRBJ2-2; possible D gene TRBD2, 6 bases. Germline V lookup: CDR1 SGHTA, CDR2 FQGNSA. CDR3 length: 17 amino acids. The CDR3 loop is CASSNGVLAKNTGELLF. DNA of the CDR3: TGTGCCAGCAGCAACGGCGTCCTAGCGAAGAACACCGGGGAGCTGCTTTTT. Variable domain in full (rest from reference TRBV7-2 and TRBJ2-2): GAGVSQSPSNKVTEKGKDVELRCDPISGHTALYWYRQSLGQGLEFLIYFQGNSAPDKSGLPSDRFSAERTGGSVSTLTIQRTQQEDSAVYLCASSNGVLAKNTGELLFGEGSRLTVL.

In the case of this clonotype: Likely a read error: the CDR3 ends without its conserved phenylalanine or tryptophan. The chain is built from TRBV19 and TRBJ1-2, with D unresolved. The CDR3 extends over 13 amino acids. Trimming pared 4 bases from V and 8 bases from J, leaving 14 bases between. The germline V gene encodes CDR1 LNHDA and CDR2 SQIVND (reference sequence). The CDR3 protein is CASSTVPAGGYTL. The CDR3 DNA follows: TGTGCCAGTAGTACAGTCCCGGCGGGCGGCTACACCCTC.

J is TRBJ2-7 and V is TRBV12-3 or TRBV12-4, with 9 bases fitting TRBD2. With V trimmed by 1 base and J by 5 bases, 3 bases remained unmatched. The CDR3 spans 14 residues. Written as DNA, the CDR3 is TGTGCCAGCAGTTTAGTACTAGCGGGCGACGAGCAGTACTTC. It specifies CASSLVLAGDEQYF.

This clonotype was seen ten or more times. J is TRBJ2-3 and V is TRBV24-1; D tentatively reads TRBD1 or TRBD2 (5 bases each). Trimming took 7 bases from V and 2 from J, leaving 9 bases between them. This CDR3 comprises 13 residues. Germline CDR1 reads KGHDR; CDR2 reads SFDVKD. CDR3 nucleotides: TGTGCCACCAGGGGGGTCCTCACAGATACGCAGTATTTT. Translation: CATRGVLTDTQYF.

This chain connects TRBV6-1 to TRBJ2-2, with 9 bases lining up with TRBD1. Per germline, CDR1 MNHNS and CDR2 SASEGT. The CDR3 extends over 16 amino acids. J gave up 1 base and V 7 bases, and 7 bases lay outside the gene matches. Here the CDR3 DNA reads TGTGCCAGCAAACAACAGGGGGCTCGGAACACCGGGGAGCTGTTTTTT. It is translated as CASKQQGARNTGELFF.

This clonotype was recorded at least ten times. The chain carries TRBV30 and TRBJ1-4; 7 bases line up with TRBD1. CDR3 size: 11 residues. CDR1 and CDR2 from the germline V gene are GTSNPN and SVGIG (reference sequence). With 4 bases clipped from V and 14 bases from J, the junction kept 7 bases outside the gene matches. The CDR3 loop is CAWTKGQSLFF. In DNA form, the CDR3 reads TGTGCCTGGACCAAGGGACAGTCTCTGTTTTTT.

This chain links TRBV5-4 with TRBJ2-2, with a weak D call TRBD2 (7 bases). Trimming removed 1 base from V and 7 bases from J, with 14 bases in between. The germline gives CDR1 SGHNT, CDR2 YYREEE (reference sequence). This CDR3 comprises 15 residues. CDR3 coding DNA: TGTGCCAGCAGCTTGAGGGCGGGGGCTAACGGGGAGCTGTTTTTT. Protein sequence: CASSLRAGANGELFF.

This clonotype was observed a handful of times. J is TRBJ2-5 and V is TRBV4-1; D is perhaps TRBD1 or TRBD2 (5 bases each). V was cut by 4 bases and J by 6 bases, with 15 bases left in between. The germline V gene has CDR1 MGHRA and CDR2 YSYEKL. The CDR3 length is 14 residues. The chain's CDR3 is CASSPQREGQTQYF. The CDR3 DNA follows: TGCGCCAGCAGCCCCCAACGAGAGGGACAGACCCAGTACTTC.

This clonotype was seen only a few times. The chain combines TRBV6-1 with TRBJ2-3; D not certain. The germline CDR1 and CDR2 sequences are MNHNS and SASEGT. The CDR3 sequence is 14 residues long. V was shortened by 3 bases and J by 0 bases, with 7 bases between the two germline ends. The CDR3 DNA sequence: TGTGCCAGCAGTGACAGATCTAGCACAGATACGCAGTATTTT. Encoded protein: CASSDRSSTDTQYF.

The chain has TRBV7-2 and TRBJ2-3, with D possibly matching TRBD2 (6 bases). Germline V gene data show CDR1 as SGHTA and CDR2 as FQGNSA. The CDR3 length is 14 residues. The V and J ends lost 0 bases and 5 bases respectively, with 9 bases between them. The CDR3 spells CASSLAGGLDTQYF. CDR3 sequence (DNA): TGTGCCAGCAGCTTAGCGGGAGGCCTAGATACGCAGTATTTT.